This T cell receptor (beta chain) was captured in a study of T cells after yellow fever vaccination. At the level of the study: Preparation used SMART-Seq v4 Ultra Low Input for the low-cell-number fractions.

In making TCR cDNA, 5'RACE template switching added a universal primer site and UMIs to it. TCRdb re-called the 5' RACE reads through MiXCR, storing one row per CDR3 protein. The repertoire holds 250,000 or so distinct CDR3 sequences, with 3.6% as singletons. The V and J ends lost 2 bases and 1 base respectively, with 8 bases between them. Germline lookup yields CDR1 SGHTA and CDR2 FQGNSA. CDR3 length equals 14 residues. In its sample, this clonotype was seen many times. The target antigen is unknown. Study-level results: Secondary responses were weaker yet peaked faster, day 5 versus 15.

This receptor was obtained from a man between 18 and 35 years old who received the YFV17D yellow fever vaccine. The chain has TRBV7-2 and TRBJ1-1; no clear D gene. The input for sequencing was PBMCs, taken 15 days after the yellow fever booster vaccination. The chain's CDR3 is CASSLRAQNTEAFF. The CDR3 DNA follows: TGTGCCAGCAGCTTAAGGGCCCAGAACACTGAAGCTTTCTTT.